This entry lists 11 T cell receptor beta chains sequenced from one sample in a study of blood T cell repertoires in COVID-19. The protocol was immunoSEQ multiplex PCR, while the TCRdb copy is restricted to in-frame clones and leaves out a portion. The sample has about 120,000 clones, roughly four fifths seen once; the top ten hold roughly 2.7%. Sequenced input: peripheral blood. The receptors here all came from a man in his forties or fifties with acute or convalescent COVID-19.

This clone has a handful of counts. The V gene is TRBV5-1, the J gene TRBJ1-5; 8 bases map to TRBD1. The germline V gene has CDR1 SGHRS and CDR2 YFSETQ. The V and J ends lost 0 bases and 5 bases, in that order; junction bases with no gene match: 1. The CDR3 is 14 amino acids. CDR3 bases: TGCGCCAGCAGCTTGGAACAGGGGGATCAGCCCCAGCATTTT. This codes for CASSLEQGDQPQHF.

V is TRBV28 and J is TRBJ1-2; perhaps TRBD1 as D (5 bases). The germline V gene encodes CDR1 MDHEN and CDR2 SYDVKM. This CDR3 has 14 amino acids. Trimming took off 2 bases at V and 8 bases at J, with 15 bases between the two ends. CDR3 amino acids: CASSLSLRGLGYTF. The CDR3 DNA follows: TGTGCCAGCAGTTTAAGTCTTCGGGGACTAGGCTACACCTTC.

Here the CDR3 reads CASRPNDRDEQFF. The DNA for the CDR3 is TGTGCCAGCAGACCTAATGACAGGGATGAGCAGTTCTTC. This chain connects TRBV27 to TRBJ2-1, with 7 bases lining up with TRBD1. The length of the CDR3 is 13 residues. The V gene end was trimmed by 6 bases and the J gene end by 8 bases; junction bases not matched to a gene: 7. CDR1 MNHEY and CDR2 SMNVEV come from the germline V gene (reference sequence).

This clone has a handful of counts. V and J are TRBV19 and TRBJ2-7; TRBD1 might be the D (5 bases). Germline V gene data show CDR1 as LNHDA and CDR2 as SQIVND (reference sequence). Trimming took off 3 bases at V and 5 bases at J, with 14 bases between the two ends. The CDR3 consists of 14 residues. CDR3 in amino acids: CASSMRQGFDEQYF. The CDR3 DNA reads as TGTGCCAGTAGTATGCGGCAGGGTTTCGACGAGCAGTACTTC.

This chain links TRBV5-1 with TRBJ2-2; 12 bases agree with TRBD2. Germline CDR1 and CDR2: SGHRS and YFSETQ. V gave up 4 bases and J gave up 0 bases; unmatched junction bases: 4. There are 17 residues in the CDR3. The CDR3 region is CASSPGLAGPNTGELFF. The DNA for the CDR3 is TGCGCCAGCAGCCCGGGACTAGCGGGTCCGAACACCGGGGAGCTGTTTTTT.

J is TRBJ1-4 and V is TRBV14; TRBD1 might be the D (5 bases). This CDR3 spans 15 amino acids. The germline CDR1 and CDR2 sequences are SGHDN and FVKESK. V was cut by 3 bases and J by 4 bases, with 12 bases left in between. The CDR3 here is CASSQSGTGNEKLFF. The CDR3 DNA reads TGTGCCAGCAGCCAGAGCGGGACTGGTAATGAAAAACTGTTTTTT.

The chain employs TRBV28 and TRBJ1-1; D not resolved. The germline V and J ends were trimmed by 9 bases and 4 bases, with 12 bases remaining between them. The CDR3 is 12 residues long. CDR1 is MDHEN and CDR2 is SYDVKM in the germline V gene. CDR3 in DNA: TGTGCCAGTGCAACTGCTTTCACTGAAGCTTTCTTT. Encoded protein: CASATAFTEAFF.

The chain couples TRBV27 to TRBJ1-5; no clear D gene. Trimming left V 2 bases short and J 7 bases short, with 12 bases between. The CDR3 length is 14 residues. The V gene's germline CDR1 is MNHEY and CDR2 SMNVEV (reference sequence). The CDR3 coding sequence is TGTGCCAGCAGTTTAGGAGGGCATCGGCAGCCCCAGCATTTT. It encodes CASSLGGHRQPQHF.

The DNA for the CDR3 is TGTGCCAGCAGTAATAGCGGGGGCACAGATACGCAGTATTTT. It translates to CASSNSGGTDTQYF. The chain links TRBV6-4 to TRBJ2-3, with 8 bases matching TRBD2. Losses at the gene ends were 5 bases for V and 1 base for J; bases not matched to a gene: 2. The CDR3 totals 14 residues. Germline V CDR1 and CDR2: MRHNA, SNTAGT.

The V call is TRBV3-1 (or the pseudogene TRBV3-2), the J call TRBJ2-3; 11 nucleotides agree with TRBD1. CDR1 and CDR2 (germline): LGHDT, YNNKEL (reference sequence). The length of the CDR3 is 17 residues. The J segment lost 3 bases and the V segment lost 4 bases, leaving 9 bases of the junction unmatched. CDR3 protein: CASSPWTGGRLTDTQYF. Here the CDR3 DNA reads TGTGCCAGCAGCCCCTGGACAGGGGGCAGGTTAACAGATACGCAGTATTTT.

The genes are TRBV19 and TRBJ2-7; the match to TRBD2 covers 11 bases. Germline CDR1 LNHDA, CDR2 SQIVND (reference sequence). This CDR3 contains 14 residues. The V and J ends lost 5 bases and 4 bases, in that order; junction bases with no gene match: 4. The CDR3 coding sequence is TGTGCCAGTAGTTCTAGCGGGAGGCGGTACGAGCAGTACTTC. Encoded protein: CASSSSGRRYEQYF.